This T cell receptor (beta chain) is from a study of spatial heterogeneity in lung cancer. At the level of the study: Raw reads showed each unique TCR and UMI combination turning up more than ten times on average.

A distinct unique molecular identifier was carried by each TCR cDNA molecule. TCRdb ran MiXCR on the 5' RACE reads and lists one entry per CDR3 protein. The table shows about 23,000 distinct CDR3 sequences, with 3.3% occurring only once. This clonotype has a single count. Its specificity is not known. The germline CDR1 and CDR2 sequences are GTSNPN and SVGIG (reference sequence). This CDR3 contains 13 residues. V dropped 7 bases and J dropped 4 bases, with 14 bases sitting between them. Time point meaning: sample taken at primary tumor resection. Unsorted samples of tumor, nontumor lung or frozen PBMC had their whole RNA sequenced. The donors, 70 or so patients with untreated early-stage non-small cell lung cancer, provided the samples. Study observations and caveats: Blood showed ubiquitous tumor TCRs more often at resection than at routine follow-up.

The chain carries TRBV30 and TRBJ1-3, with a weak D call TRBD1 (6 bases). The material was PBMCs, obtained at surgery. The TCR was taken from a female donor with early-stage non-small cell lung cancer. The chain's CDR3 is CASTGQIGNTIYF. In DNA form, the CDR3 reads TGTGCCTCGACAGGCCAAATCGGAAACACCATATATTTT.